This T cell receptor (beta chain) was found in a study of CD8 T cells in ankylosing spondylitis. Findings and caveats of the study: One TCR beta motif, made up of under ten highly homologous variants, appeared characteristic of ankylosing spondylitis blood. From matched ankylosing spondylitis synovial fluid, disease-linked clones were reportedly recovered at significantly enriched levels.

Trimming left V 5 bases short and J 3 bases short, with 7 bases between. The CDR3 consists of 12 residues. The V gene's germline CDR1 is KGHDR and CDR2 SFDVKD. Points on this clonotype: Antigen specificity is unknown.

Library preparation for TCR beta used quantitative 5'-RACE with molecular barcodes. TCRdb reprocessed the 5' RACE reads via MiXCR and lists one record per CDR3 protein. The data show roughly 240,000 distinct CDR3 sequences, approximately 30% seen once. This clonotype originated in a male donor with ankylosing spondylitis or in good health (not recorded which). The sequencing input was blood, either unsorted or a sorted T cell fraction (not recorded which). The V and J genes are TRBV24-1 and TRBJ2-7; D ambiguous. CDR3 sequence: CATSVTDYEQYF. The CDR3 DNA is TGTGCCACCAGTGTTACAGACTACGAGCAGTACTTC.